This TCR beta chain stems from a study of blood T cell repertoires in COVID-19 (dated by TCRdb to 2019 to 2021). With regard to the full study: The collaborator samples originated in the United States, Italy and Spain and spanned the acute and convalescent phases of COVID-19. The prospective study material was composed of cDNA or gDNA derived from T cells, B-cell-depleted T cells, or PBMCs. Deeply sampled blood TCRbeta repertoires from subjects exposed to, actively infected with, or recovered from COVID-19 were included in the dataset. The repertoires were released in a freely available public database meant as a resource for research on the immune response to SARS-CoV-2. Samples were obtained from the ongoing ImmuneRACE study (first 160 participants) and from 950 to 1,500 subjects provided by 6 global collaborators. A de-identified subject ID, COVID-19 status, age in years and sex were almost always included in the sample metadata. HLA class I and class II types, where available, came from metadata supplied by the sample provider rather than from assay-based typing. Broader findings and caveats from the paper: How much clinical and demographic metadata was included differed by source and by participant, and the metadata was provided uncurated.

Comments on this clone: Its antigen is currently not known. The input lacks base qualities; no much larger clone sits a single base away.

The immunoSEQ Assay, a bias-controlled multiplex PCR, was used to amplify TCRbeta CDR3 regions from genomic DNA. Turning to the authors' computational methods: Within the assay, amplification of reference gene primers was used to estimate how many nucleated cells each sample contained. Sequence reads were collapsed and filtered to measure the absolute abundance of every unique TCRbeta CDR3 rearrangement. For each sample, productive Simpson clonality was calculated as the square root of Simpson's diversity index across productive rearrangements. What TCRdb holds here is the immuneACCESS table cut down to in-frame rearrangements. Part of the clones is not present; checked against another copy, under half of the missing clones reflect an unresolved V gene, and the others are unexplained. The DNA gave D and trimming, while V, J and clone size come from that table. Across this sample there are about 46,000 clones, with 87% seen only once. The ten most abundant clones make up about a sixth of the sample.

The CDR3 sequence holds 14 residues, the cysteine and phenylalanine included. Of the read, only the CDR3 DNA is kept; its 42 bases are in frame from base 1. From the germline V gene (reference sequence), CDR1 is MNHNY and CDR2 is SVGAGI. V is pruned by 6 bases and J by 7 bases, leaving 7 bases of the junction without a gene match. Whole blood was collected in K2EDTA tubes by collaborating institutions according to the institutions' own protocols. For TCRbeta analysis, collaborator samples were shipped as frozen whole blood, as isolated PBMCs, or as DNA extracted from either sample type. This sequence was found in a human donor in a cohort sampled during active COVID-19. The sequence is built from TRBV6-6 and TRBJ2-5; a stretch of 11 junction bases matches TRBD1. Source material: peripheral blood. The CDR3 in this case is CASSRGGQGGTQYF. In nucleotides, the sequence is TGTGCCAGCAGCCGCGGGGGACAGGGGGGGACCCAGTACTTC.